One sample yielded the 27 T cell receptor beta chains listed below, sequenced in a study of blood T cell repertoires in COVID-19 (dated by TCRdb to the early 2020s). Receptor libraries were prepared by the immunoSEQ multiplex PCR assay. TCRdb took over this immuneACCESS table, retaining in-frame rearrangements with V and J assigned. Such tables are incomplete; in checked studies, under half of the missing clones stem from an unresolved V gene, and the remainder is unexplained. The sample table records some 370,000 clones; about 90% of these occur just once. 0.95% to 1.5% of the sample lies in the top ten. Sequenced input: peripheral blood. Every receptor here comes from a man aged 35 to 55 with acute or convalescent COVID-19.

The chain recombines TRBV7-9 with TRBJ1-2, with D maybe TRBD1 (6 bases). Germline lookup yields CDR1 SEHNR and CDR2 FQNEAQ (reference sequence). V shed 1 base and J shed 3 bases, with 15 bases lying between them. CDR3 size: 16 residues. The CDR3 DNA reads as TGTGCCAGCAGCTTAGTTTCATACAGGGAAGACTATGGCTACACCTTC. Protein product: CASSLVSYREDYGYTF.

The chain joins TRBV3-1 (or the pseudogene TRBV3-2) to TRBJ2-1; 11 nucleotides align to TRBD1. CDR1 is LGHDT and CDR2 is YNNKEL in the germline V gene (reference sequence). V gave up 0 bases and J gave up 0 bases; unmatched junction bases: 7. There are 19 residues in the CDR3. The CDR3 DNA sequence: TGTGCCAGCAGCCAAGATAGAGGGACAGGGGGGTACTCCTACAATGAGCAGTTCTTC. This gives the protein CASSQDRGTGGYSYNEQFF.

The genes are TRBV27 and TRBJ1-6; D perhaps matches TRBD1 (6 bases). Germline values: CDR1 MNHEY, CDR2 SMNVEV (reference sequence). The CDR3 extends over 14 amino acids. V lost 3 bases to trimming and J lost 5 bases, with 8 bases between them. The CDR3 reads CASSLDRNNSPLHF. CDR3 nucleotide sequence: TGTGCCAGCAGTTTGGACAGAAATAATTCACCCCTCCACTTT.

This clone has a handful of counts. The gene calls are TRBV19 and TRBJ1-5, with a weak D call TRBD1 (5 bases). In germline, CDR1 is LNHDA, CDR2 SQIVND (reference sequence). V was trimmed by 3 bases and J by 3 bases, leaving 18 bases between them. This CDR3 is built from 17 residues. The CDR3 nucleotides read TGTGCCAGTAGTATTCGTCGGGGGTGGTCGGTCAATCAGCCCCAGCATTTT. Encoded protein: CASSIRRGWSVNQPQHF.

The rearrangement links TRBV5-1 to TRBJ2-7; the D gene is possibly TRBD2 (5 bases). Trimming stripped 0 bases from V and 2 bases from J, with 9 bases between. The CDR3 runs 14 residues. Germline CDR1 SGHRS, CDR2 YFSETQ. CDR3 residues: CASSLAGSPYEQYF. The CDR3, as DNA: TGCGCCAGCAGCTTGGCGGGGTCTCCCTACGAGCAGTACTTC.

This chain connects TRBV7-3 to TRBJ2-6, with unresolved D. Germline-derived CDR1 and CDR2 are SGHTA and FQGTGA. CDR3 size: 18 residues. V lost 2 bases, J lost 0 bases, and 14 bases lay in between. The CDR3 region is CASSLGQAAYSGANVLTF. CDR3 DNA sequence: TGTGCCAGCAGCTTAGGGCAGGCAGCTTACTCTGGGGCCAACGTCCTGACTTTC.

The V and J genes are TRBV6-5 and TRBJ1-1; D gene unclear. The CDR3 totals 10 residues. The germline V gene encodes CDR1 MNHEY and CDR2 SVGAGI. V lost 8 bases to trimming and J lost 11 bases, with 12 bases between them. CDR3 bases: TGTGCCAGCGGACCCTCGGGGGCTTTCTTT. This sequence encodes CASGPSGAFF.

CDR3 DNA: TGTGCCACCAGTGATTCAGCCCAGGGGCGCGACTACACCTTC. Protein sequence: CATSDSAQGRDYTF. This chain connects TRBV24-1 to TRBJ1-2, with D possibly being TRBD1 (6 bases). CDR3 length: 14 amino acids. Germline V CDR1 and CDR2: KGHDR, SFDVKD. V gave up 2 bases and J gave up 10 bases, with 16 bases separating them.

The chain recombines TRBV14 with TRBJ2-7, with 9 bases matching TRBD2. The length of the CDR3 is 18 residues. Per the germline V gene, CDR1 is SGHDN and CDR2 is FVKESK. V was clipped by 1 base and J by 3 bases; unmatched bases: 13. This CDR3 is CASSQGPMTSGTSYEQYF. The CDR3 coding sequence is TGTGCCAGCAGCCAAGGACCCATGACTAGCGGCACGAGCTACGAGCAGTACTTC.

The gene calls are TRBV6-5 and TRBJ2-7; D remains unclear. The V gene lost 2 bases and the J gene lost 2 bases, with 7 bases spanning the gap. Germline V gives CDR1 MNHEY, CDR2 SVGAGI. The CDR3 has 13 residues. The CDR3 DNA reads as TGTGCCAGCAGTTACCAGTCCACCTACGAGCAGTACTTC. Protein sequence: CASSYQSTYEQYF.

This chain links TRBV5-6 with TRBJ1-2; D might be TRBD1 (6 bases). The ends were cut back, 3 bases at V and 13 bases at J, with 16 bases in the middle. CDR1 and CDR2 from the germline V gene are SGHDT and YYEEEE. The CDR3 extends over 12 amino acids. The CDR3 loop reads CASSSLTGTSTF. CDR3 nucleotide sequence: TGTGCCAGCAGCTCCTTGACAGGCACTTCCACCTTC.

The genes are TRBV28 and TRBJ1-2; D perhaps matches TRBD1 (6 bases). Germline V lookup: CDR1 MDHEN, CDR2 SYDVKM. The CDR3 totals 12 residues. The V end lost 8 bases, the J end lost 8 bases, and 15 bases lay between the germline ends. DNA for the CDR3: TGTGCCAGCGCAAACAGGGATGAGGGCTACACCTTC. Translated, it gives CASANRDEGYTF.

The CDR3 sequence: CASSTGVGYTF. CDR3 sequence (DNA): TGTGCCAGTAGTACGGGGGTTGGCTACACCTTC. The rearrangement links TRBV19 to TRBJ1-2, with D maybe TRBD1 (5 bases). The CDR3 is 11 amino acids. Between the trimmed V and J ends, which lost 4 bases and 7 bases, there was a span of 7 bases. Germline-derived CDR1 and CDR2 are LNHDA and SQIVND (reference sequence).

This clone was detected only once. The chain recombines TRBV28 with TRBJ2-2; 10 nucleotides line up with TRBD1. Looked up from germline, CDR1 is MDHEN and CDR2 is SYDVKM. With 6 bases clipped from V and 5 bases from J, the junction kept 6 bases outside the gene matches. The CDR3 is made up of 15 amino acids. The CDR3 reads CASREDRGITGELFF. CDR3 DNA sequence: TGTGCCAGCAGGGAGGACAGGGGGATAACCGGGGAGCTGTTTTTT.

The CDR3 loop is CASSKTGNTEAFF. The CDR3 DNA follows: TGTGCCAGCAGTAAAACAGGGAACACTGAAGCTTTCTTT. This sequence joins TRBV9 and TRBJ1-1, with D possibly being TRBD1 (5 bases). There are 13 residues in the CDR3. Deletions cut 5 bases from V and 1 base from J, with 9 bases between. In germline, CDR1 is SGDLS, CDR2 YYNGEE.

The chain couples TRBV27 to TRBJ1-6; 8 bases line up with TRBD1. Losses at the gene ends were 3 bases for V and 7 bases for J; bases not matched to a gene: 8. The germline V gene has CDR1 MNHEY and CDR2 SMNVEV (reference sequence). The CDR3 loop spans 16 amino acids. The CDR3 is CASSLTRQGPNSPLHF. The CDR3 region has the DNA TGTGCCAGCAGTTTGACCCGACAGGGGCCGAATTCACCCCTCCACTTT.

The CDR3 DNA sequence: TGTGCCAGCTCACTTCAATTCGGAGCGAGCGCTGAAGCTTTCTTT. Translation gives CASSLQFGASAEAFF. The genes are TRBV18 and TRBJ1-1; D gene uncertain. This CDR3 comprises 15 residues. Trimming stripped 4 bases from V and 6 bases from J, with 18 bases between. Per germline, CDR1 KGHSH and CDR2 LQKENI.

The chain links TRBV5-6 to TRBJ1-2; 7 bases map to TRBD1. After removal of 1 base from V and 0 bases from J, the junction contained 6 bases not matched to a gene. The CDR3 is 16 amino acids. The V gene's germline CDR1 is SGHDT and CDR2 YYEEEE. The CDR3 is CASSLIRGVPNYGYTF. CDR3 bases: TGTGCCAGCAGCTTGATCAGGGGGGTTCCTAACTATGGCTACACCTTC.

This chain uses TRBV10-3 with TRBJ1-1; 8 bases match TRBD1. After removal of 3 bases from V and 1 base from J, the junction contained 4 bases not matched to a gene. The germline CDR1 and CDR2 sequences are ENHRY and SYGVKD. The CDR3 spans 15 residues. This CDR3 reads CAISESTGGNTEAFF. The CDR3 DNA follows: TGTGCCATCAGTGAATCTACAGGGGGGAACACTGAAGCTTTCTTT.

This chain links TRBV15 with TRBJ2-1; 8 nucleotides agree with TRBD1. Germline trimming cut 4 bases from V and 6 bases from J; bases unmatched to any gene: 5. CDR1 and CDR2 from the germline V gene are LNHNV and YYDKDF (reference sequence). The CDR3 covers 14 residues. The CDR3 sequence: CATSKGTGSNEQFF. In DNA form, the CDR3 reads TGTGCCACCAGCAAAGGGACAGGTAGCAATGAGCAGTTCTTC.

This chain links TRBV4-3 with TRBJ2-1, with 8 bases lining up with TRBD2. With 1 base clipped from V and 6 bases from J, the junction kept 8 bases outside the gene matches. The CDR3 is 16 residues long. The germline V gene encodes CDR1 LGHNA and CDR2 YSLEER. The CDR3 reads CASSQVGSGGFNEQFF. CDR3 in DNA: TGCGCCAGCAGCCAAGTCGGGAGCGGGGGATTCAATGAGCAGTTCTTC.

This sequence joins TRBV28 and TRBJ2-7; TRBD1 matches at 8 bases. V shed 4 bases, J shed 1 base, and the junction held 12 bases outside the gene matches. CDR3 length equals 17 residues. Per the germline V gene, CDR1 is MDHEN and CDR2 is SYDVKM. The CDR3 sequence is CASSSQLPGQGSYEQYF. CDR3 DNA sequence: TGTGCCAGCAGTTCACAACTACCCGGACAGGGATCCTACGAGCAGTACTTC.

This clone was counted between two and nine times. The CDR3, as DNA: TGCGCCAGCAGCCAAGGCGGTAGCGGCACAGATACGCAGTATTTT. It is translated as CASSQGGSGTDTQYF. The chain has TRBV4-1 and TRBJ2-3, with TRBD2 as a possible D gene (5 bases). The V end was cut by 1 base, the J end by 1 base, with 9 bases between. The CDR3 is made up of 15 amino acids. CDR1 MGHRA and CDR2 YSYEKL come from the germline V gene.

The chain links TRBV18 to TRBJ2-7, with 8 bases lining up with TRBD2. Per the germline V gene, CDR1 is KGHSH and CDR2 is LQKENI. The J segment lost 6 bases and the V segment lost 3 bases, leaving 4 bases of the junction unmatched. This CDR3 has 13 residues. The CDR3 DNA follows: TGTGCCAGCTCACCGCGGGAGGTGGGCGAGCAGTACTTC. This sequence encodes CASSPREVGEQYF.

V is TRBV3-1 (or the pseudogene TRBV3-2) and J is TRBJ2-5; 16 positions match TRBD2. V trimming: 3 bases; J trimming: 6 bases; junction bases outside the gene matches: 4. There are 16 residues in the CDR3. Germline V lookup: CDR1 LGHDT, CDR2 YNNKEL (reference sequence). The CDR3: CASSHGTSGGAQTQYF. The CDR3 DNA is TGTGCCAGCAGCCACGGGACTAGCGGGGGGGCACAGACCCAGTACTTC.

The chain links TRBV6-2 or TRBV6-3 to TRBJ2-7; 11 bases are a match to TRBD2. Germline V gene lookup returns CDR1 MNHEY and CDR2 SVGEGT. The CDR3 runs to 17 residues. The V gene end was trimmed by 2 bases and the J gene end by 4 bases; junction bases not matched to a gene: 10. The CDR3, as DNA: TGTGCCAGCAGTTACCCCACTAGCGGGAGTACAACGTACGAGCAGTACTTC. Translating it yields CASSYPTSGSTTYEQYF.

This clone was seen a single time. CDR3 sequence reads: CASSFSQGATEAFF. The DNA of the CDR3 is TGTGCCAGCAGCTTTTCACAGGGAGCCACTGAAGCTTTCTTT. V gene TRBV7-3 combines with J gene TRBJ1-1; the D gene is possibly TRBD1 (6 bases). Trimming removed 3 bases from V and 4 bases from J, with 12 bases in between. The germline CDR1 and CDR2 sequences are SGHTA and FQGTGA. CDR3 size: 14 residues.